This T cell receptor beta chain was identified during a study of CD8+CD57+ T cells in acquired aplastic anemia. Study details: An average of around 3.5 ug of DNA was obtained from sorted CD4+ and CD8+ cells.

The ends were cut back, 2 bases at V and 1 base at J, with 17 bases in the middle. The CDR3 runs to 17 residues. Per the germline V gene, CDR1 is MDHEN and CDR2 is SYDVKM. Profiling of TCR beta VDJ combinations and CDR3 sequences used genomic DNA as template. One entry per CDR3 protein, called by TCRdb with MiXCR from the reads. The sample has approximately 130,000 distinct CDR3 sequences; around two fifths are singletons. The receptor was isolated from a human donor in good health, serving as a control. The sequencing sample was made of sorted CD4+, CD8+, or CD8+CD57+ T cells (not recorded which) from PBMCs. The chain employs TRBV28 and TRBJ1-1, with D maybe TRBD1 (5 bases). The CDR3 region has the DNA TGTGCCAGCAGTTTAGGGTTTGAACGAGGGGAGAACACTGAAGCTTTCTTT. Residues: CASSLGFERGENTEAFF.